The TCR beta chain under discussion was sequenced for a study of blood T cell repertoires in COVID-19. About the research overall: Sites across the United States, Italy and Spain contributed samples from acute and convalescent COVID-19. Sources were T cells, B-cell-depleted T cells, or PBMCs; the material itself was cDNA or gDNA.

TCRdb keeps only in-frame clones here, not all; method: immunoSEQ multiplex PCR. The sample contains 9,500 to 15,000 clones, around 70% of which appear only once. Seattle enrolled patients during active infection and tracked them longitudinally. The CDR3 totals 14 residues. Per germline, CDR1 KGHSH and CDR2 LQKENI. V lost 3 bases and J 7 bases, leaving 13 bases between the germline ends. The chain couples TRBV18 to TRBJ2-1, with D tentatively TRBD2 (6 bases). The sequence derives from a man in his sixties with COVID-19, enrolled during active disease. Sequenced sample: peripheral blood. In nucleotides, the CDR3 is TGTGCCAGCTCACCTTCGGGTGGGGGGAATGAGCAGTTCTTC. Translating gives CASSPSGGGNEQFF.